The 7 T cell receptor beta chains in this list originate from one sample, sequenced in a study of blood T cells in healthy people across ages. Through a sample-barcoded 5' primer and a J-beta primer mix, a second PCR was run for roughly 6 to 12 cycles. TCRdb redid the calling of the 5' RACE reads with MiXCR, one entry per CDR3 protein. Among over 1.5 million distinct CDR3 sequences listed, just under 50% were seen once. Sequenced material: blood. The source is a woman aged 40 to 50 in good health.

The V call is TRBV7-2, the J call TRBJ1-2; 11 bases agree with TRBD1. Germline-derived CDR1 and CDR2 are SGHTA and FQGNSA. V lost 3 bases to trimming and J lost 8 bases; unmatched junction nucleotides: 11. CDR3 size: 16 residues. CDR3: CASSFRTGGLPLGYTF. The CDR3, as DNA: TGTGCCAGCAGCTTCAGGACAGGGGGCCTGCCCTTGGGCTACACCTTC.

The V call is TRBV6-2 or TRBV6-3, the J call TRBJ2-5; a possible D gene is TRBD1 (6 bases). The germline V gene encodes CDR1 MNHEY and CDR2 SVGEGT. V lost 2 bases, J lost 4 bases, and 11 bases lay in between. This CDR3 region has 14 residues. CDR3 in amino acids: CASSYVGHGETQYF. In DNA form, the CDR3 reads TGTGCCAGCAGTTACGTGGGACACGGAGAGACCCAGTACTTC.

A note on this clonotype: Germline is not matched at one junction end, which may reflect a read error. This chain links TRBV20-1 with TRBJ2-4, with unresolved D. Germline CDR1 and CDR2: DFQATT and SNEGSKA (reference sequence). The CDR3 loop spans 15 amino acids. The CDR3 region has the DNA TGCAGTGCGGAACCTACAAAGGGTTACAAAGACATTCAGTACTTC. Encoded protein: CSAEPTKGYKDIQYF.

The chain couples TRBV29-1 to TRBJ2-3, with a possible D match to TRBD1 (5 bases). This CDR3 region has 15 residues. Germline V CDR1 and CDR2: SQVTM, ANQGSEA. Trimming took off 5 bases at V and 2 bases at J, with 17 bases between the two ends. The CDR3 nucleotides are TGCAGCGTTCTCCTCGGCCAGGGATACACAGATACGCAGTATTTT. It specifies CSVLLGQGYTDTQYF.

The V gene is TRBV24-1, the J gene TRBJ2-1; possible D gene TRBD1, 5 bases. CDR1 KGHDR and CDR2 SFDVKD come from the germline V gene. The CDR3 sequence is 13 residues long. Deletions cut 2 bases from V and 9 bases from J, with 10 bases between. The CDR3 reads CATSDYTGGEQFF. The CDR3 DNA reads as TGTGCCACCAGTGATTACACAGGTGGTGAGCAGTTCTTC.

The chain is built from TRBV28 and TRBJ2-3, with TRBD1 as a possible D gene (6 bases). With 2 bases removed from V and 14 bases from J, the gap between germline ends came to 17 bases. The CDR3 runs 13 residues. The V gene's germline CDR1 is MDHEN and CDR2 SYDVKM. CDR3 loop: CASSLSLRGGPYF. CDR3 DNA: TGTGCCAGCAGTTTAAGTCTGCGAGGGGGACCGTATTTT.

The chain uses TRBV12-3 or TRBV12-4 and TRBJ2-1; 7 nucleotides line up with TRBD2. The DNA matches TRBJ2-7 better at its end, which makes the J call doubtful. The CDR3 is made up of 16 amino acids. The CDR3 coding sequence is TGTGCCAGCAGTTTACTGGGACTATCCCTTTACAATGAGCAGTACTTC. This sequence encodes CASSLLGLSLYNEQYF.